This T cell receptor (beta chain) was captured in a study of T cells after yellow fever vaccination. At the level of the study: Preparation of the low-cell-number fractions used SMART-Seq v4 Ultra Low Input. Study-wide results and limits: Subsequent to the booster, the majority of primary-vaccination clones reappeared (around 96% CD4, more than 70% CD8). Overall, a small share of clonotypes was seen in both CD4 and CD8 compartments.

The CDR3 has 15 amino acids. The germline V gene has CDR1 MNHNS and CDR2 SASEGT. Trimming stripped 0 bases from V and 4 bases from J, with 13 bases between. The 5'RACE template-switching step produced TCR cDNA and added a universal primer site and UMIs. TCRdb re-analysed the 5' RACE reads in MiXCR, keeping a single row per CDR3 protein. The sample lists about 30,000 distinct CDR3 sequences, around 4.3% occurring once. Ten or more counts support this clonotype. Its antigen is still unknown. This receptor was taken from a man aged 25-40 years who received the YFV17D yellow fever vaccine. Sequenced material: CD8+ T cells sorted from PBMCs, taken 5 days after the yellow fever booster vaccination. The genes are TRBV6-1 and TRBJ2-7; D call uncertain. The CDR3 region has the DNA TGTGCCAGCAGTGAAGCGACGGGCCGGACGTACGAGCAGTACTTC. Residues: CASSEATGRTYEQYF.